This T cell receptor (beta chain) was recovered during a study of Tregs in tolerant kidney transplant recipients. Study summary: The nonmyeloablative bone marrow transplants came from related graft donors, with transient mixed chimerism.

The study, taken as a whole, reports: Biological reproducibility was not directly addressed, but technical replication error appeared minimal.

Germline loops: CDR1 SGHDT, CDR2 YYEEEE. This CDR3 comprises 15 residues. With V trimmed by 1 base and J by 7 bases, 5 bases remained unmatched. Unstimulated Tregs (CD4+CD25+CD127-) and CD4+CD25- non-Tregs were sorted from PBMCs. The table came from immunoSEQ multiplex PCR; TCRdb's copy has only in-frame clones and leaves some out. The sample records under 85,000 clones, 85% to 90% being singletons. Regarding this clone: The antigen is unknown.

Source: CD4+ T cells from blood, taken before the transplant. This clonotype was sampled from a human donor who received a combined kidney and bone marrow transplant. This chain joins TRBV5-6 and TRBJ2-1, with TRBD2 identical over 10 bases. Written as DNA, the CDR3 is TGTGCCAGCAGCTTGCTAGCGGGAGTAATGAATGAGCAGTTCTTC. Translation gives CASSLLAGVMNEQFF. Looking up the rest from reference TRBV5-6 and TRBJ2-1 gives the full variable domain: DAGVTQSPTHLIKTRGQQVTLRCSPKSGHDTVSWYQQALGQGPQFIFQYYEEEERQRGNFPDRFSGHQFPNYSSELNVNALLLGDSALYLCASSLLAGVMNEQFFGPGTRLTVL.